This T cell receptor (beta chain) was captured in a study of human T cells and chemical hapten exposure. Methods used by the authors: Ranging from roughly 23,224 to 750,000, TCR counts per sample had a median value of roughly 96,000. TCRdb analysed the RACE reads with MiXCR anew, one entry per CDR3 protein. TCRdb's processing, not the authors' own work, is the source of the V and J calls. The table records 60,000 to 80,000 distinct CDR3 sequences, approximately 6.5% of them present only once. Time point: healthy volunteer bleed at 6 weeks. Whole blood that had not been fractionated was the source of extracted total RNA. Study-wide points: TCRs whose frequency exceeded 1 in 1000 remained the same following DPC sensitization.

Worth noting for this clonotype: Its specificity is unknown.

Sequencing was carried out using whole blood. This sequence originates from a female donor in good health. Some clones in this sample may be carry-over from other donors' samples.

CDR3 amino acids: CAWSGTWSYEQYF. The CDR3 DNA follows: TGTGCCTGGAGCGGGACCTGGTCCTACGAGCAGTACTTC. V usage is TRBV30 and J usage is TRBJ2-7, with D perhaps TRBD1 or TRBD2 (5 bases each). The CDR3 runs 13 residues. V gave up 3 bases and J gave up 1 base, with 10 bases separating them. The germline V gene has CDR1 GTSNPN and CDR2 SVGIG (reference sequence).